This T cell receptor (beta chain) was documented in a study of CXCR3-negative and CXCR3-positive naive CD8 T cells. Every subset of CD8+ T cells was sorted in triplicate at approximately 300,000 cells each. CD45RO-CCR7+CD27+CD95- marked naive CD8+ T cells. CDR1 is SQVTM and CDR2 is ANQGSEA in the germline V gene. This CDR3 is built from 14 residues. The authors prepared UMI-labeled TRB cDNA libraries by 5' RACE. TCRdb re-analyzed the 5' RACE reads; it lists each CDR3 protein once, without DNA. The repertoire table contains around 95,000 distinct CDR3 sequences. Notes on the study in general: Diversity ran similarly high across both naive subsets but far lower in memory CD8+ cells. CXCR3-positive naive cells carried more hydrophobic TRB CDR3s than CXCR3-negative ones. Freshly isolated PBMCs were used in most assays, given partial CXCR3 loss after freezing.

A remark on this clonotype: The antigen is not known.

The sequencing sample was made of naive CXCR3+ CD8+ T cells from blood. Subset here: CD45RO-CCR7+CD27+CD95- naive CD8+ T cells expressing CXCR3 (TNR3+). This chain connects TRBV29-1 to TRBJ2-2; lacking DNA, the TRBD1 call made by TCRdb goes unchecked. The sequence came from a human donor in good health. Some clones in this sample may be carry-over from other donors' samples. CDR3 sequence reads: CSVTGNVNTGELFF.